Listed below are T cell receptor beta chains from one sample, sequenced in a study of blood T cells in healthy people across ages. TCRdb passed the 5' RACE reads through MiXCR, listing each CDR3 protein once. The sample holds roughly 1,300,000 distinct CDR3 sequences, 45% to 70% seen once. Sequenced sample: blood. The receptors were gathered from a man aged 18 to 30 in good health. Both conserved end residues are part of each CDR3. A D gene is named only where the DNA matches it firmly. Only some rows state a clone size, as once, few, many or a class for expanded clones.

TRBV29-1	TRBJ2-7	-	-	CSARQTGSIYEQYF	TGCAGCGCACGGCAGACAGGTTCTATCTACGAGCAGTACTTC
TRBV27	TRBJ2-3	TRBD2	few	CASSVGGVDTQYF	TGTGCCAGCAGTGTGGGGGGGGTCGATACGCAGTATTTT
TRBV5-5	TRBJ2-5	TRBD2	-	CASSLTASGRGQETQYF	TGTGCCAGCAGCTTGACCGCTAGCGGGAGGGGGCAAGAGACCCAGTACTTC
TRBV6-5	TRBJ2-5	-	-	CASSTGIGGQETQYF	TGTGCCAGCAGCACAGGGATAGGAGGCCAAGAGACCCAGTACTTC
TRBV6-2/TRBV6-3	TRBJ2-5	TRBD1	-	CASSSPYRDSKETQYF	TGTGCCAGCAGTTCTCCTTACCGGGACAGCAAAGAGACCCAGTACTTC
TRBV4-1	TRBJ2-7	TRBD1	few	CASSLGQDPYEQYF	TGCGCCAGCAGTCTCGGACAGGACCCCTACGAGCAGTACTTC
TRBV10-3	TRBJ1-4	-	-	CAISENGANEKLFF	TGTGCCATCAGTGAGAATGGGGCTAATGAAAAACTGTTTTTT
TRBV10-3	TRBJ2-1	-	once	CAITRDHRNEQFF	TGTGCCATCACCCGGGACCACCGGAATGAGCAGTTCTTC
TRBV6-1	TRBJ1-4	-	-	CASSPHRGAANEKLFF	TGTGCCAGCAGTCCCCATCGAGGGGCAGCTAATGAAAAACTGTTTTTT
TRBV29-1	TRBJ2-5	TRBD1	-	CSTRGRGSQETQYF	TGCAGCACAAGGGGGCGTGGGAGCCAAGAGACCCAGTACTTC
TRBV5-1	TRBJ2-3	-	many	CASSLDGRGTDTQYF	TGCGCCAGCAGCTTGGACGGGCGGGGTACAGATACGCAGTATTTT
TRBV3-1	TRBJ2-1	TRBD2	-	CASSHGTNYNEQFF	TGTGCCAGCAGCCACGGGACTAATTACAATGAGCAGTTCTTC
TRBV14	TRBJ2-1	-	-	CASSEWHNEQFF	TGTGCCAGCAGCGAGTGGCACAATGAGCAGTTCTTC
TRBV15	TRBJ2-7	-	few	CATRGDYEQYF	TGTGCCACCAGGGGGGACTACGAGCAGTACTTC
TRBV7-2	TRBJ2-5	-	few	CASSFALQETQYF	TGTGCCAGCAGCTTTGCCCTCCAAGAGACCCAGTACTTC
TRBV4-3	TRBJ2-1	-	-	CASSQEVGSYNEQFF	TGCGCCAGCAGCCAAGAAGTAGGGAGCTACAATGAGCAGTTCTTC
TRBV4-2	TRBJ1-2	TRBD1	few	CASSQRGGADYGYTF	TGTGCCAGCAGCCAGAGAGGGGGCGCAGACTATGGCTACACCTTC
TRBV29-1	TRBJ1-4	-	few	CSVLTATNEKLFF	TGCAGCGTTTTGACAGCAACTAATGAAAAACTGTTTTTT
TRBV9	TRBJ2-4	-	few	CASSVGGSPNIQYF	TGTGCCAGCAGCGTAGGGGGTAGCCCAAACATTCAGTACTTC
TRBV5-1	TRBJ2-6	-	few	CASSPSEGANVLTF	TGCGCCAGCAGCCCATCAGAAGGGGCCAACGTCCTGACTTTC
TRBV6-5	TRBJ1-2	-	-	CASSYSKDSGNYGYTF	TGTGCCAGCAGTTACTCTAAAGACTCCGGAAACTATGGCTACACCTTC
TRBV7-4	TRBJ1-2	-	-	CASSLRGRYGYTF	TGTGCCAGCAGCTTAAGGGGGAGGTATGGCTACACCTTC
TRBV25-1	TRBJ1-4	-	-	CASSGAPRRDEKLFF	TGTGCCAGCAGCGGAGCTCCCCGGAGGGATGAAAAACTGTTTTTT
TRBV4-3	TRBJ1-2	-	-	CASSQGGILGTFTGYTF	TGCGCCAGCAGCCAAGGAGGAATTTTAGGGACTTTCACGGGCTACACCTTC
TRBV20-1	TRBJ2-4	TRBD1	-	CSARPGQGAKNIQYF	TGCAGTGCTAGGCCGGGACAGGGTGCCAAAAACATTCAGTACTTC
TRBV20-1	TRBJ2-5	-	once	CSAREEGAAQYF	TGCAGTGCTAGAGAGGAGGGAGCGGCCCAGTACTTC
TRBV25-1	TRBJ2-2	-	-	CASIGGGELFF	TGTGCCAGCATAGGTGGGGGGGAGCTGTTTTTT
TRBV11-2	TRBJ2-3	-	few	CASSLKTPSTDTQYF	TGTGCCAGCAGCTTAAAGACACCTAGCACAGATACGCAGTATTTT
TRBV3-1	TRBJ2-7	TRBD1	-	CASKGTGESYEQYF	TGTGCCAGCAAAGGGACAGGGGAGTCCTACGAGCAGTACTTC
TRBV4-1	TRBJ2-2	-	few	CASSQQSTGELFF	TGCGCCAGCAGCCAACAGAGCACCGGGGAGCTGTTTTTT
TRBV6-1	TRBJ2-7	-	few	CASSMDPGYEQYF	TGTGCCAGCAGCATGGATCCGGGCTACGAGCAGTACTTC
TRBV29-1	TRBJ2-7	-	few	CSARGGEYEQYF	TGCAGCGCCCGAGGGGGGGAATACGAGCAGTACTTC
TRBV4-2	TRBJ1-1	-	-	CASSQEGVGGYTEAFF	TGTGCCAGCAGCCAAGAAGGAGTGGGCGGTTACACTGAAGCTTTCTTT
TRBV7-9	TRBJ2-7	-	-	CASPPPTESYEQYF	TGTGCCAGTCCCCCCCCAACGGAATCCTACGAGCAGTACTTC
TRBV7-9	TRBJ2-7	-	few	CASSPASAPSYEQYF	TGTGCCAGCAGTCCTGCATCCGCTCCCTCCTACGAGCAGTACTTC